Shown below are 18 T cell receptor beta chains from a single sample sequenced in a study of blood T cell repertoires in COVID-19. Assay used: immunoSEQ multiplex PCR; TCRdb lists only in-frame clones, some missing. The sample shows under 200,000 clones, about 88% of them seen only once. The specimen was PBMCs or T cells enriched from blood (not recorded which). The receptors originated from a man aged 45-65 years who had recovered from COVID-19.

This clone was found a few times. V usage is TRBV6-5 and J usage is TRBJ1-5; D is ambiguous. Trimming removed 6 bases at V and 4 bases at J, with 4 bases between. Germline-derived CDR1 and CDR2 are MNHEY and SVGAGI. The CDR3 is made up of 11 amino acids. CDR3 loop: CASSENQPQHF. In DNA form, the CDR3 reads TGTGCCAGCAGCGAGAATCAGCCCCAGCATTTT.

The rearrangement links TRBV13 to TRBJ2-7, with 7 positions matching TRBD1. The CDR3 covers 14 residues. CDR1 and CDR2 from the germline V gene are PRHDT and FYEKMQ (reference sequence). J was trimmed by 3 bases and V by 5 bases; bases with no gene match: 7. The CDR3 is CASSEGTAIYEQYF. CDR3 bases: TGTGCCAGCAGCGAAGGGACAGCGATCTACGAGCAGTACTTC.

The chain employs TRBV7-2 and TRBJ2-3; TRBD2 agrees at 10 bases. From germline, CDR1 is SGHTA and CDR2 FQGNSA. There are 17 residues in the CDR3. The V segment lost 4 bases and the J segment 6 bases; nucleotides outside the gene matches: 13. CDR3 coding DNA: TGTGCCAGCAGCTACAGCGGGGGGGTGGAGTCTGCCGATACGCAGTATTTT. Encoded protein: CASSYSGGVESADTQYF.

In this sample, this clone turned up once. The CDR3: CASSEEGGYTEAFF. Here the CDR3 DNA reads TGTGCCAGCAGTGAGGAAGGAGGGTACACTGAAGCTTTCTTT. The V and J genes are TRBV2 and TRBJ1-1; D gene ambiguous. The CDR3 is made up of 14 amino acids. Germline V gene data show CDR1 as SNHLY and CDR2 as FYNNEI. V shed 3 bases and J shed 3 bases, with 11 bases lying between them.

The chain joins TRBV2 to TRBJ1-6; tentative D call: TRBD1 (6 bases). CDR3 length: 14 amino acids. The germline CDR1 and CDR2 sequences are SNHLY and FYNNEI. V was clipped by 5 bases and J by 12 bases, with 17 bases between them. In DNA form, the CDR3 reads TGTGCCAGCAGTAACCCGACAGGAGGAATACCCCTCCACTTT. Residues: CASSNPTGGIPLHF.

In regard to this clone: One end of the junction varies from germline; a read error may be responsible. This sequence joins TRBV2 and TRBJ1-6; 7 nucleotides line up with TRBD1. CDR3 length equals 12 residues. CDR1 is SNHLY and CDR2 is FYNNEI in the germline V gene. As DNA, the CDR3 is TGTGCCAGCAGACAGGGGAATTCACTCCTCCACTTT. Encoded protein: CASRQGNSLLHF.

The gene calls are TRBV7-2 and TRBJ1-2; D uncertain. CDR3 size: 15 residues. V dropped 0 bases and J dropped 5 bases, with 13 bases sitting between them. CDR1 is SGHTA, CDR2 FQGNSA, per germline. The CDR3, as DNA: TGTGCCAGCAGCTTAGCAGCCCGTACGGGATATGGCTACACCTTC. Translating it yields CASSLAARTGYGYTF.

The V and J genes are TRBV5-1 and TRBJ1-2, with D maybe TRBD1 (6 bases). Deletions cut 5 bases from V and 8 bases from J, with 19 bases between. This CDR3 region has 14 residues. Germline V CDR1 and CDR2: SGHRS, YFSETQ. The CDR3: CASSKTGPLNGYTF. The CDR3 nucleotides read TGCGCCAGCAGTAAGACAGGTCCTTTAAACGGCTACACCTTC.

V and J are TRBV11-2 and TRBJ2-7; tentatively, D is TRBD1 (5 bases). V shed 3 bases and J shed 1 base, with 10 bases lying between them. CDR3 length: 14 residues. From germline, CDR1 is SGHAT and CDR2 FQNNGV. DNA of the CDR3: TGTGCCAGCAGCTTGTCTAGGGGTTCCTACGAGCAGTACTTC. Translated: CASSLSRGSYEQYF.

The genes are TRBV10-3 and TRBJ2-3; D unresolved. V was clipped by 0 bases and J by 6 bases, with 10 bases between them. Germline V CDR1 and CDR2: ENHRY, SYGVKD. This CDR3 region has 14 residues. The CDR3 DNA reads TGTGCCATCAGTGAGTCTGGAAGCGCGGATACGCAGTATTTT. It is translated as CAISESGSADTQYF.

The chain employs TRBV19 and TRBJ2-7; TRBD1 aligns across 8 bases. CDR1 and CDR2 from the germline V gene are LNHDA and SQIVND (reference sequence). The CDR3 spans 13 residues. The junction had 9 bases not matched to a gene; V was cut back by 8 bases and J by 6 bases. CDR3: CASGQGALGEQYF. For the CDR3, the DNA is TGTGCCAGTGGTCAGGGGGCCCTTGGCGAGCAGTACTTC.

V usage is TRBV7-9 and J usage is TRBJ1-4, with 7 bases aligning to TRBD1. V was pared by 1 base and J by 6 bases, with 5 bases of the junction left unmatched. CDR1 and CDR2 from the germline V gene are SEHNR and FQNEAQ (reference sequence). The CDR3 is made up of 15 amino acids. CDR3 sequence: CASSLGTGVDEKLFF. CDR3 sequence (DNA): TGTGCCAGCAGCTTAGGTACAGGGGTTGATGAAAAACTGTTTTTT.

The chain couples TRBV15 to TRBJ1-6; TRBD1 matches at 8 bases. Germline CDR1 and CDR2: LNHNV and YYDKDF (reference sequence). CDR3 length: 16 amino acids. J lost 13 bases, V lost 0 bases, and 11 bases had no gene match. This CDR3 is CATSRDSGTGKRPLHF. Here the CDR3 DNA reads TGTGCCACCAGCAGAGATTCTGGGACAGGAAAACGGCCCCTCCACTTT.

V and J are TRBV6-5 and TRBJ1-6, with D tentatively TRBD1 (6 bases). The CDR3 runs 11 residues. The germline V and J ends were trimmed by 6 bases and 9 bases, with 6 bases remaining between them. Per the germline V gene, CDR1 is MNHEY and CDR2 is SVGAGI. As DNA, the CDR3 is TGTGCCAGCAGACAGGGTTCACCCCTCCACTTT. Translating gives CASRQGSPLHF.

The rearrangement links TRBV18 to TRBJ1-4; D gene unclear. Looked up from germline, CDR1 is KGHSH and CDR2 is LQKENI. The CDR3 covers 14 residues. Between the trimmed V and J ends, which lost 3 bases and 5 bases, there was a span of 10 bases. CDR3 sequence (DNA): TGTGCCAGCTCACCCGACACGGGAAATGAAAAACTGTTTTTT. It encodes CASSPDTGNEKLFF. The entire variable domain, with the rest obtained from reference TRBV18 and TRBJ1-4, is as follows: NAGVMQNPRHLVRRRGQEARLRCSPMKGHSHVYWYRQLPEEGLKFMVYLQKENIIDESGMPKERFSAEFPKEGPSILRIQQVVRGDSAAYFCASSPDTGNEKLFFGSGTQLSVL.

This clone was observed a single time. The J gene is TRBJ2-5, the V gene TRBV19; 10 positions agree with TRBD2. Germline assignment: CDR1 LNHDA and CDR2 SQIVND (reference sequence). The CDR3 length is 18 residues. With 5 bases clipped from V and 0 bases from J, the junction kept 12 bases outside the gene matches. CDR3 in DNA: TGTGCCAGTAGTCCCGGCGCTAGCGGGGGCGTGTACCAAGAGACCCAGTACTTC. The encoded protein is CASSPGASGGVYQETQYF. The full variable domain, completed using reference TRBV19 and TRBJ2-5, is DGGITQSPKYLFRKEGQNVTLSCEQNLNHDAMYWYRQDPGQGLRLIYYSQIVNDFQKGDIAEGYSVSREKKESFPLTVTSAQKNPTAFYLCASSPGASGGVYQETQYFGPGTRLLVL.

This chain joins TRBV19 and TRBJ2-6; a possible D gene is TRBD1 (5 bases). CDR1 LNHDA and CDR2 SQIVND come from the germline V gene (reference sequence). The V and J ends lost 7 bases and 1 base respectively, with 11 bases between them. The CDR3 length is 15 residues. CDR3 amino acids: CASTLHRSGANVLTF. CDR3 DNA: TGTGCCAGTACCCTACACAGGTCTGGGGCCAACGTCCTGACTTTC.

The CDR3 is CASSFGRATNEKLFF. The CDR3 bases are TGTGCCAGCAGCTTTGGTCGGGCAACTAATGAAAAACTGTTTTTT. The chain carries TRBV7-9 and TRBJ1-4; the D is unclear. Per the germline V gene, CDR1 is SEHNR and CDR2 is FQNEAQ (reference sequence). The CDR3 has 15 amino acids. With 3 bases removed from V and 0 bases from J, the gap between germline ends came to 8 bases.